Listed below are T cell receptor beta chains from one sample, sequenced in a study of blood T cell repertoires in COVID-19. Sequenced by immunoSEQ multiplex PCR; TCRdb stores in-frame clones only, minus some. This sample has about 30,000 clones, with around 92% found just once. Input material: peripheral blood. These receptors all stem from a man aged 45-65 years with active COVID-19. Each CDR3 is given with its conserved first and last residue. A D gene is named only where the DNA matches it firmly. Size is omitted from some rows. Given values are once, few, many or a class for expanded clones.

J	D	V	size	CDR3	DNA
TRBJ2-7	TRBD1	TRBV30	medium-sized	CAWTLDRGEQYF	TGTGCCTGGACCTTAGACAGGGGTGAGCAGTACTTC
TRBJ2-5	TRBD2	TRBV3-1/TRBV3-2	NA	CASSQPSGGRETQYF	TGTGCCAGCAGCCAACCGTCCGGGGGGAGGGAGACCCAGTACTTC
TRBJ1-1	NA	TRBV7-9	NA	CASTPPGANTEAFF	TGTGCCAGCACCCCCCCAGGGGCGAACACTGAAGCTTTCTTT
TRBJ1-2	NA	TRBV6-1	NA	CASSEAGRDNYGYTF	TGTGCCAGCAGCGAAGCGGGGAGGGATAACTATGGCTACACCTTC
TRBJ2-3	NA	TRBV7-8	NA	CASSLGRVYTDTQYF	TGTGCCAGCAGCTTAGGCAGGGTGTACACAGATACGCAGTATTTT
TRBJ2-2	TRBD2	TRBV7-7	NA	CASRRLAGSTGELFF	TGTGCTAGCAGGAGACTAGCGGGCAGTACCGGGGAGCTGTTTTTT
TRBJ2-1	NA	TRBV7-2	NA	CASSSIRTTYNEQFF	TGTGCCAGCAGCTCAATACGGACAACGTACAATGAGCAGTTCTTC
TRBJ1-1	NA	TRBV9	NA	CASSVDWTPGTEAFF	TGTGCCAGCAGCGTAGATTGGACGCCGGGGACTGAAGCTTTCTTT
TRBJ2-1	NA	TRBV6-4	NA	CASSDSDSHNEQFF	TGTGCCAGCAGTGACTCGGACAGTCACAATGAGCAGTTCTTC
TRBJ1-1	NA	TRBV7-2	NA	CASSLERWGTEAFF	TGTGCCAGCAGCTTAGAGCGGTGGGGAACTGAAGCTTTCTTT
TRBJ2-7	TRBD2	TRBV2	NA	CASSEGETSESYEQYF	TGTGCCAGCAGTGAAGGTGAGACTAGCGAATCCTACGAGCAGTACTTC
TRBJ2-1	NA	TRBV3-1/TRBV3-2	NA	CASSLNQDYYNEQFF	TGTGCCAGCAGCTTAAATCAAGACTACTACAATGAGCAGTTCTTC
TRBJ1-5	TRBD1	TRBV29-1	NA	CSVAVRTGVDQPQHF	TGCAGCGTGGCCGTGAGGACAGGGGTGGATCAGCCCCAGCATTTT
TRBJ2-7	NA	TRBV5-1	NA	CASSYSAASSYEQYF	TGCGCCAGCAGCTATAGCGCCGCCTCCTCCTACGAGCAGTACTTC
TRBJ2-7	TRBD2	TRBV3-1/TRBV3-2	NA	CASSQDDAGTSGAGSSYEQYF	TGTGCCAGCAGCCAAGACGACGCCGGGACTAGCGGGGCAGGAAGCTCCTACGAGCAGTACTTC
TRBJ2-7	TRBD2	TRBV29-1	NA	CSVGSGGTFEQYF	TGCAGCGTTGGGAGCGGGGGGACCTTCGAGCAGTACTTC
TRBJ2-3	TRBD1	TRBV5-5	NA	CASSFRDREADTQYF	TGTGCCAGCAGCTTCCGGGACAGGGAGGCAGATACGCAGTATTTT
TRBJ1-5	NA	TRBV6-2/TRBV6-3	NA	CASSYVQDNQPQHF	TGTGCCAGCAGTTACGTACAGGACAATCAGCCCCAGCATTTT
TRBJ2-1	NA	TRBV11-3	NA	CASSLGVYNEQFF	TGTGCCAGCAGCTTGGGCGTTTACAATGAGCAGTTCTTC
TRBJ2-5	TRBD1	TRBV2	NA	CASSYIQGAQETQYF	TGTGCCAGCAGTTACATACAGGGGGCCCAAGAGACCCAGTACTTC
TRBJ1-1	NA	TRBV28	NA	CASSSWSGGATEAFF	TGTGCCAGCAGTTCGTGGTCGGGGGGCGCCACTGAAGCTTTCTTT
TRBJ1-1	TRBD1	TRBV7-2	once	CASSPKQGQNTEAFF	TGTGCCAGCAGCCCTAAACAGGGGCAGAACACTGAAGCTTTCTTT